This section outlines one T cell receptor (beta chain) sequence together with its context. In the original workflow: The assay estimated nucleated cells by amplifying reference gene primers. Measured with immunoSEQ multiplex PCR; TCRdb has only the in-frame clones, and not every one. The V and J calls and clone size are taken from that table; D and trimming were inferred from the DNA. Of 250,000 to 300,000 clones listed, around 90% are singletons. The sample is drawn from a study of blood T cell repertoires in COVID-19. Study-level information: Acute-phase and convalescent COVID-19 samples originated in the United States, Italy and Spain. The analysed material was cDNA or gDNA that came from T cells, B-cell-depleted T cells, or PBMCs.

Losses at the gene ends were 1 base for V and 2 bases for J; bases not matched to a gene: 7. CDR3 length: 17 amino acids. Germline CDR1 and CDR2: LGHNA and YSLEER. This rearrangement joins TRBV4-3 to TRBJ2-1, with TRBD2 identical over 8 bases. Sequences were obtained from peripheral blood. The TCR comes from a woman in her 50s who had recovered from COVID-19. The CDR3 DNA reads TGCGCCAGCAGCCAAGCAGCCATAGCGGGGCCCTACAATGAGCAGTTCTTC. This translates into CASSQAAIAGPYNEQFF.